This TCR beta chain was documented in a study of cytomegalovirus exposure and HLA in healthy donors. PCR was performed using 60 Vbeta and 13 Jbeta primers. Data came from immunoSEQ multiplex PCR; TCRdb stores just in-frame clones and leaves some out. The sample has some 180,000 clones, around 77% seen once; the top ten hold 1.5% to 2%. On this clone: Its antigen is not known.

Findings and limits, study-wide: Trimming of TCR beta V- and J-genes showed a link, identified in a later analysis, to a missense DCLRE1C variant. A later look showed TCR association rates differing by HLA locus, highest for DRB1 and lowest for HLA-C. In a later analysis, an Asian-associated ancestry cluster reportedly showed fewer N-insertions than the 666-donor mean.

CDR1 is SGDLS and CDR2 is YYNGEE in the germline V gene. The germline V and J ends were trimmed by 1 base and 0 bases, with 12 bases remaining between them. The CDR3 runs 16 residues. The source of this sequence is a woman under 40 in good health and CMV-seronegative. Sequenced: PBMCs. The V gene is TRBV9, the J gene TRBJ2-3, with D perhaps TRBD2 (5 bases). CDR3 DNA: TGTGCCAGCAGCGTAACGCCCAGCGGTAGCACAGATACGCAGTATTTT. Translating it yields CASSVTPSGSTDTQYF.